Listed below are T cell receptor beta chains from one sample, sequenced in a study of blood T cell repertoires in COVID-19. Assay used: immunoSEQ multiplex PCR; TCRdb lists only in-frame clones, some missing. The table lists 100,000 to 150,000 clones, around 89% of them singletons. Source material: peripheral blood. The origin of the receptors is a man aged 45 to 65 with acute or convalescent COVID-19. CDR3s include the opening cysteine and the closing phenylalanine or tryptophan. A D gene is named only where the DNA matches it firmly. Some rows have no size entry. The others give once, few or many, or a class for an expanded clone.

>TRBV7-9|NA|TRBD1|TRBJ2-6
TGTGCCAGCACCGCCAAGAGGGACCTCCGGGACAGCCTTTCCTCTGGGGCCAACGTCCTGACTTTC
CASTAKRDLRDSLSSGANVLTF
>TRBV28|NA|NA|TRBJ2-4
TGTGCCAGCAGCTCCCCAAACATTCAGTACTTC
CASSSPNIQYF
>TRBV10-3|once|NA|TRBJ2-7
TGTGCCATCGGGGGCGGGCGCACCTACGAGCAGTACTTC
CAIGGGRTYEQYF
>TRBV7-9|once|NA|TRBJ1-3
TGTGCCAGCAGCCTCGGACTTGGGGGGTTCCGATCCGGAAACACCATATATTTT
CASSLGLGGFRSGNTIYF
>TRBV27|NA|NA|TRBJ1-1
TGTGCCAGCAGTCAAGATATTTTGGGGGGACTGAACACTGAAGCTTTCTTT
CASSQDILGGLNTEAFF
>TRBV2|NA|NA|TRBJ1-1
TGTGCCAGCAGTCTACACGGGACAAACACTGAAGCTTTCTTT
CASSLHGTNTEAFF
>TRBV15|NA|NA|TRBJ1-5
TGTGCCACCAGCAAAACAGGACAGCCCAATCAGCCCCAGCATTTT
CATSKTGQPNQPQHF
>TRBV5-1|NA|NA|TRBJ1-2
TGCGCCACCAAACCCGACATTGGACAGTCCTATGGCTACACCTTC
CATKPDIGQSYGYTF
>TRBV12-3/TRBV12-4|NA|NA|TRBJ1-2
TGTGCCAGCAGTACCGACCCTAGCGGCTACACCTTC
CASSTDPSGYTF
>TRBV24-1|NA|NA|TRBJ2-6
TGTGCCACCAGTGATTCGCCAGGAGGGGCCAACGTCCTGACTTTC
CATSDSPGGANVLTF
>TRBV11-2|NA|TRBD2|TRBJ2-2
TGTGCCAGCAGCTTAATAAGCGGGGGGGCTTCTGGGGAGCTGTTTTTT
CASSLISGGASGELFF
>TRBV28|NA|NA|TRBJ1-1
TGTGCCAGCAGTTTAACAGGCGGACAATCCACTGAAGCTTTCTTT
CASSLTGGQSTEAFF
>TRBV7-2|NA|NA|TRBJ1-2
TGTGCCAGCAGCTTAACGAGGGCGGGGGGCTACACCTTC
CASSLTRAGGYTF
>TRBV19|NA|NA|TRBJ1-4
TGTGCCAGTAGTAGGACAGCCGCAACTAATGAAAAACTGTTTTTT
CASSRTAATNEKLFF
>TRBV5-1|NA|TRBD1|TRBJ1-3
TGCGCCAGCAGCTTGGTATGGACAGGGGGCGAATTCCCCTCTGGAAACACCATATATTTT
CASSLVWTGGEFPSGNTIYF
>TRBV11-2|once|TRBD1|TRBJ1-2
TGTGCCAGCAGGGGGACAGGGAAGGTTTCTAACTATGGCTACACCTTC
CASRGTGKVSNYGYTF
>TRBV11-2|NA|TRBD1|TRBJ2-7
TGTGCCAGCAGCTTAGGAGGACAGGGAACCTACGAGCAGTACTTC
CASSLGGQGTYEQYF
>TRBV4-1|NA|TRBD1|TRBJ1-2
TGCGCCAGCAGCCAAGGACCAGGGGGGTATGGCTACACCTTC
CASSQGPGGYGYTF
>TRBV27|NA|TRBD1|TRBJ2-7
TGTGCCAGCAGTTTAAGGCCGGGACAGGGAAACTACGAGCAGTACTTC
CASSLRPGQGNYEQYF
>TRBV6-2/TRBV6-3|NA|NA|TRBJ2-7
TGTGCCAGCAGTCGTCGGGGGGCTACCTACGAGCAGTACTTC
CASSRRGATYEQYF
>TRBV6-5|NA|TRBD2|TRBJ2-7
TGTGCCAGCGGCCTAGCGGTCTCCTACGAGCAGTACTTC
CASGLAVSYEQYF
>TRBV2|NA|TRBD1|TRBJ2-7
TGTGCCAGCAGTGAAGGGATAGGACAGGGGAATCCCTACGAGCAGTACTTC
CASSEGIGQGNPYEQYF
>TRBV15|once|NA|TRBJ1-3
TGTGCCACCAGAAACGGAGGCACCATATATTTT
CATRNGGTIYF
>TRBV12-2|NA|NA|TRBJ1-1
TGTGCAAGTCGCTCAGGGGGCGAAGGTACTGAAGCTTTCTTT
CASRSGGEGTEAFF
>TRBV28|NA|TRBD1|TRBJ1-5
TGTGCCAGCATCGAGACAGGGGTGAGGGGCAATCAGCCCCAGCATTTT
CASIETGVRGNQPQHF
>TRBV19|NA|NA|TRBJ1-5
TGTGCCAGTAGTGCCTTACAGGGCGTCGATCAGCCCCAGCATTTT
CASSALQGVDQPQHF
>TRBV28|NA|NA|TRBJ1-2
TGTGCCAGCAGTTTGAGGGAATATGGCTACACCTTC
CASSLREYGYTF
>TRBV2|NA|TRBD2|TRBJ2-7
TGTGCCAGCAGCGTGGGGACTAGCGGAGGGGCCTACGAGCAGTACTTC
CASSVGTSGGAYEQYF
>TRBV5-5|NA|NA|TRBJ2-7
TGTGCCAGCAGGCGGGACCTTGGGACCGAGCAGTACTTC
CASRRDLGTEQYF
>TRBV7-2|NA|TRBD2|TRBJ2-3
TGTGCCAGCAGTCCTGGACTAGCGGGAGACCCGCGGTTGGCAGATACGCAGTATTTT
CASSPGLAGDPRLADTQYF
>TRBV5-1|NA|TRBD1|TRBJ1-1
TGCGCCAGCAGCCCAAACAGGGGGCCAGGGGAGACTGAAGCTTTCTTT
CASSPNRGPGETEAFF
>TRBV11-2|NA|NA|TRBJ1-1
TGTGCCAGCAGCTTAGATGCGGTCATGCGGTTGAACACTGAAGCTTTCTTT
CASSLDAVMRLNTEAFF
>TRBV2|once|NA|TRBJ2-5
TGTGCCAGCAGCCCGGATGCAAGGGGGCAAGAGACCCAGTACTTC
CASSPDARGQETQYF
>TRBV6-6|NA|NA|TRBJ2-1
TGTGCCAGCAGCCCTCTGGGGAGACGAGGGAATGAGCAGTTCTTC
CASSPLGRRGNEQFF
>TRBV11-2|NA|NA|TRBJ2-6
TGTGCCAGCAGCCCGGCCTACGGGAATGGGGCCAACGTCCTGACTTTC
CASSPAYGNGANVLTF
>TRBV9|NA|TRBD1|TRBJ2-7
TGTGCCAGCAGCGCGTTACAGGGGGCCCAACTCTACGAGCAGTACTTC
CASSALQGAQLYEQYF
>TRBV7-2|once|NA|TRBJ1-2
TGTGCCAGCAGCCCAATGACAGACTCCTCTCGTGGTGGCTACACCTTC
CASSPMTDSSRGGYTF
>TRBV28|NA|NA|TRBJ1-2
TGTGCCAGCAGTTTAAGGGGCAGGGGATATGGCTACACCTTC
CASSLRGRGYGYTF
>TRBV5-4|NA|NA|TRBJ1-2
TGTGCCAGCAGCTTGGGGAGGGAGTACTATGGCTACACCTTC
CASSLGREYYGYTF
>TRBV2|NA|TRBD1|TRBJ1-6
TGTGCCAGCAGTACACGGACAGGGTCCCGTTCACCCCTCCACTTT
CASSTRTGSRSPLHF
>TRBV16|NA|NA|TRBJ1-2
TGTGCCAGCAGCTCCCGGACAGCTAACTATGGCTACACCTTC
CASSSRTANYGYTF
>TRBV25-1|NA|NA|TRBJ2-1
TGTGCCAGCAGTTTACGAGGTACCCCTTCCAATGAGCAGTTCTTC
CASSLRGTPSNEQFF
>TRBV27|NA|NA|TRBJ2-2
TGTGCCGTACTACGGCTAGCTCCGAACACCGGGGAGCTGTTTTTT
CAVLRLAPNTGELFF
>TRBV5-6|once|NA|TRBJ1-3
TGTGCCAGCAGCCTTTTGGGGTTAGGGGATATCTCTGGAAACACCATATATTTT
CASSLLGLGDISGNTIYF
>TRBV11-2|NA|NA|TRBJ2-3
TGTGCCAGCAGCTTAAACAGTGGCACAGATACGCAGTATTTT
CASSLNSGTDTQYF
>TRBV7-2|NA|NA|TRBJ1-4
TGTGCCAGCAGCTTCATTGGGGGGACGGCTAATGAAAAACTGTTTTTT
CASSFIGGTANEKLFF
>TRBV11-3|NA|TRBD1|TRBJ2-3
TGTGCCAGCAGCTTAGGAAACAGGGGGCTGAGGGATACGCAGTATTTT
CASSLGNRGLRDTQYF